This TCR beta chain was found in a study of blood T cell repertoires in COVID-19. Study overall: Acute and convalescent COVID-19 samples came from the United States, Italy and Spain. The cDNA or gDNA used as material had been derived from T cells, B-cell-depleted T cells, or PBMCs.

The CDR3 extends over 17 amino acids. Germline V gene lookup returns CDR1 SNHLY and CDR2 FYNNEI. Trimming shortened V by 4 bases and J by 0 bases, and 13 bases separated the two germline ends. In the authors' methods: Reference gene primers were amplified, and this amplification served to estimate nucleated cell counts. Here immunoSEQ multiplex PCR was the method, and the copy in TCRdb shows in-frame clones only, minus some. The V and J calls and clone size are taken from that table; D and trimming were inferred from the DNA. Seen here are some 310,000 clones, roughly 84% observed once, and the top ten hold 1%.

J is TRBJ1-6 and V is TRBV2; D gene uncertain. Sequenced: peripheral blood. The TCR was taken from a man between 45 and 60 years old with active or convalescent COVID-19. CDR3 loop: CASSAEGEVSYNSPLHF. CDR3 in DNA: TGTGCCAGCAGTGCAGAGGGCGAGGTCTCCTATAATTCACCCCTCCACTTT.